These 12 T cell receptor beta chains share one sample of origin, sequenced in a study of shared clonotypes between healthy human individuals. Naive CD8 cells were CD45RO-negative, positively selected for CCR7, excluding terminally differentiated effector memory CD45RA+ cells. Clones were sequenced by immunoSEQ multiplex PCR, and TCRdb holds only the in-frame ones, with some missing. The data contain about 2.1 million clones, 93% of them seen just once; the ten biggest clones take up around 1.7%. Material for sequencing was naive CD8+ T cells from PBMCs. The receptors were sampled from a man younger than 35 in good health. Some clones in this sample may be carry-over from other donors' samples.

V usage is TRBV29-1 and J usage is TRBJ2-1; D gene unclear. CDR3 length equals 13 residues. V shed 8 bases and J shed 2 bases, with 13 bases lying between them. Germline V gene data show CDR1 as SQVTM and CDR2 as ANQGSEA. The CDR3 spells CSTLKGTYNEQFF. The CDR3 bases are TGCAGCACTTTAAAGGGTACCTACAATGAGCAGTTCTTC.

Concerning this clone itself: The same CDR3 also results from other DNA sequences found in this sample. The V gene is TRBV19, the J gene TRBJ2-7; tentative D call: TRBD2 (6 bases). V shed 2 bases and J shed 2 bases, with 7 bases lying between them. The CDR3 consists of 13 residues. Germline values: CDR1 LNHDA, CDR2 SQIVND (reference sequence). CDR3 region: CASSIREAYEQYF. As DNA, the CDR3 is TGTGCCAGTAGTATAAGGGAGGCCTACGAGCAGTACTTC.

The chain joins TRBV4-3 to TRBJ2-2; 10 nucleotides align to TRBD2. J gave up 4 bases and V 3 bases, and 11 bases lay outside the gene matches. The V gene's germline CDR1 is LGHNA and CDR2 YSLEER. This CDR3 has 18 residues. The CDR3 here is CASSQLGLAGEITGELFF. In DNA, the CDR3 is TGCGCCAGCAGCCAGTTAGGGCTAGCGGGAGAGATCACCGGGGAGCTGTTTTTT.

The chain couples TRBV9 to TRBJ1-3; the D gene is possibly TRBD1 (6 bases). Looked up from germline, CDR1 is SGDLS and CDR2 is YYNGEE. With 3 bases removed from V and 3 bases from J, the gap between germline ends came to 13 bases. The CDR3 has 15 amino acids. The CDR3 sequence is CASSEARGFGNTIYF. The CDR3 DNA follows: TGTGCCAGCAGCGAGGCCAGGGGTTTTGGAAACACCATATATTTT.

CDR3 DNA: TGTGCCAGCAGTTACCAACAAGGAGATACGCAGTATTTT. It is translated as CASSYQQGDTQYF. The rearrangement joins TRBV6-5 to TRBJ2-3; no firm D call. Trimming left V 2 bases short and J 5 bases short, with 8 bases between. CDR1 MNHEY and CDR2 SVGAGI come from the germline V gene. The CDR3 runs to 13 residues.

This clone was seen just once. The V gene is TRBV7-8, the J gene TRBJ2-7; weak D call: TRBD2 (5 bases). CDR1 SGHVS and CDR2 FQNEAQ come from the germline V gene. V was trimmed by 1 base and J by 3 bases, leaving 16 bases between them. CDR3 length equals 16 residues. The CDR3: CASSLVPERVVYEQYF. For the CDR3, the DNA is TGTGCCAGCAGCTTAGTCCCCGAGAGGGTGGTCTACGAGCAGTACTTC.

The CDR3 DNA reads TGTGCCAGCAGCTTAGGATTAACAGGGGGCTTTGAGACCCAGTACTTC. Amino acid sequence: CASSLGLTGGFETQYF. This sequence joins TRBV11-2 and TRBJ2-5; the match to TRBD1 covers 9 bases. V gave up 1 base and J gave up 5 bases; unmatched junction bases: 8. Per the germline V gene, CDR1 is SGHAT and CDR2 is FQNNGV. CDR3 length: 16 residues.

The chain has TRBV27 and TRBJ2-3; TRBD2 matches 8 bases. This CDR3 region has 14 residues. V trimming: 5 bases; J trimming: 0 bases; junction bases outside the gene matches: 1. Germline V gene data show CDR1 as MNHEY and CDR2 as SMNVEV (reference sequence). Written as DNA, the CDR3 is TGTGCCAGCAGTGAGCGGGAGAGCACAGATACGCAGTATTTT. It translates to CASSERESTDTQYF.

The chain carries TRBV5-1 and TRBJ2-2; 8 nucleotides align to TRBD2. The germline gives CDR1 SGHRS, CDR2 YFSETQ. The V segment lost 7 bases and the J segment 6 bases; nucleotides outside the gene matches: 14. The CDR3 is 16 residues long. CDR3 in DNA: TGCGCCAGCTCAACGAGGGGCGGGAGGTCTGCCGGGGAGCTGTTTTTT. Its protein product is CASSTRGGRSAGELFF.

The chain is built from TRBV7-2 and TRBJ2-1, with D hard to call. This CDR3 comprises 16 residues. Germline V gene sequence: CDR1 SGHTA, CDR2 FQGNSA. V lost 1 base and J lost 2, with 12 bases in between. In DNA, the CDR3 is TGTGCCAGCAGCTTAGAATACAGACCCCCCTACAATGAGCAGTTCTTC. Translated: CASSLEYRPPYNEQFF.

The chain recombines TRBV10-3 with TRBJ1-1, with D unresolved. Germline-derived CDR1 and CDR2 are ENHRY and SYGVKD. V lost 3 bases, J lost 4 bases, and 12 bases lay in between. This CDR3 contains 14 residues. CDR3 residues: CAISDLGFGTEAFF. The DNA of the CDR3 is TGTGCCATCAGTGATTTGGGGTTCGGCACTGAAGCTTTCTTT.

The rearrangement joins TRBV30 to TRBJ2-1; D not certain. Germline V gene lookup returns CDR1 GTSNPN and CDR2 SVGIG (reference sequence). The CDR3 is made up of 12 amino acids. Trimming took off 4 bases at V and 10 bases at J, with 14 bases between the two ends. Written as DNA, the CDR3 is TGTGCCTGGACGGGCGGAGCCGGGGAGCAGTTCTTC. It yields the protein CAWTGGAGEQFF.